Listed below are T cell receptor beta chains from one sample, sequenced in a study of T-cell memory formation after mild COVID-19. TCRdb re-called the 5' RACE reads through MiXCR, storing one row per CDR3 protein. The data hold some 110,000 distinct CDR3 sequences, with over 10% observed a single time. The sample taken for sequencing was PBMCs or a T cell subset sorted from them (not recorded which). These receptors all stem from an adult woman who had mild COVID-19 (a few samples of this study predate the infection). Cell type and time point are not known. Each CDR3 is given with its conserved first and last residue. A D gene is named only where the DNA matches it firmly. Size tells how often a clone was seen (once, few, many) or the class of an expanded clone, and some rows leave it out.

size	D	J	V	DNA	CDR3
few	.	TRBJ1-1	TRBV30	TGTGCCTGGAGTGAAGAGGGGGGCGGCCCTGAAGCTTTCTTT	CAWSEEGGGPEAFF
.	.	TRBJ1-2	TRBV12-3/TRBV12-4	TGTGCCAGCAGCTCTACTATTCATGGCTGCACCTTC	CASSSTIHGCTF
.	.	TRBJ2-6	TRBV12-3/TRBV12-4	TGTGCCAGCAACAATATTGGGTCTGGGGCCAACGTCCTGACTTTC	CASNNIGSGANVLTF
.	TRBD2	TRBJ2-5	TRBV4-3	TGCGCCAGCAGCCAAGACTTACTAGCGGAAGAGACCCAGTACTTC	CASSQDLLAEETQYF
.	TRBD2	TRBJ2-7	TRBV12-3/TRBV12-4	TGTGCCAGCAGTTTGCCCCTAGCGGGGTACTACGAGCAGTACTTC	CASSLPLAGYYEQYF
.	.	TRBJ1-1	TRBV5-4	TGCGCCAGCAGCTTGGGGGGAAGGGACACTGAAGCTTTCTTT	CASSLGGRDTEAFF
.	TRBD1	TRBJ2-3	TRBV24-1	TGTGCCACCAGCGCCCGGGACAGGGTTGCGGGAGATGGCACAGATACGCAGTATTTT	CATSARDRVAGDGTDTQYF
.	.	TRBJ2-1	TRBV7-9	TGTGCCAGCAGCCACGCAGGGGTAAGCTCCTACAATGAGCAGTTCTTC	CASSHAGVSSYNEQFF
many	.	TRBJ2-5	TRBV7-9	TGTGCCAGCAGCTTGGACAACCGAGTAGAGACCCAGTACTTC	CASSLDNRVETQYF
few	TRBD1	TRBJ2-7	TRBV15	TGTGCCACCAGCAGAGATGAAATGGGACAGGGATATTACGAGCAGTACTTC	CATSRDEMGQGYYEQYF
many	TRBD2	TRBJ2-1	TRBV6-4	TGTGCCAGCAGTGACTCGGGGAGCGGGGGGGGCTACAATGAGCAGTTCTTC	CASSDSGSGGGYNEQFF
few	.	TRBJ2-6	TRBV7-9	TGTGCCAGCAGCTCCTACTCTGGGGCCAACGTCCTGACTTTC	CASSSYSGANVLTF
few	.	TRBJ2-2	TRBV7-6	TGTGCCAGCAGCCTCCTAGCGACGAACACCAGGGAGCTGTTTTTT	CASSLLATNTRELFF
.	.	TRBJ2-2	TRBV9	TGTGCCAGCAGCCCTAGTATCACCGGGGAGCTGTTTTTT	CASSPSITGELFF
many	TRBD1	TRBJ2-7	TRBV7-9	TGTGCCAGCAGCGCTGCCAACAGGGGCCCTAGCTCCTACGAGCAGTACTTC	CASSAANRGPSSYEQYF
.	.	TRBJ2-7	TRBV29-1	TGCAGCGTTGAGGGGGATCAGAGTTCCTCCTACGAGCAGTACTTC	CSVEGDQSSSYEQYF
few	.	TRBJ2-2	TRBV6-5	TGTGCCAGCAGTTACGGTGCGATTTGGACCGGGGAGCTGTTTTTT	CASSYGAIWTGELFF
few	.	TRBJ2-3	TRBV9	TGTGCCAGCAGCGTATATAGCGGTTCTAGCACAGATACGCAGTATTTT	CASSVYSGSSTDTQYF
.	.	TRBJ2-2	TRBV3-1	TGTGCCAGCAGCCAAGCCTACACGACCCAAAACACCGGGGAGCTGTTTTTT	CASSQAYTTQNTGELFF
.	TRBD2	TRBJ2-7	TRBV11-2	TGTGCCAGCAGCACTAGCGGGAGTTCCTACGAGCAGTACTTC	CASSTSGSSYEQYF
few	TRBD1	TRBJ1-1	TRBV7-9	TGTGCCAGCAGCTTAGGGGACAGGGCGTTAACTGAAGCTTTCTTT	CASSLGDRALTEAFF
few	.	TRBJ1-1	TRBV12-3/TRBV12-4	TGTGCCAGCAGTTTCCAAGGGATGTCTGAAGCTTTCTTT	CASSFQGMSEAFF
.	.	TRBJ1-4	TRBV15	TGTGCCACCCCGCAGGGGAAAGGGACTAATGAAAAACTGTTTTTT	CATPQGKGTNEKLFF
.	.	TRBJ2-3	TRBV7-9	TGTGCCTCTGGCCAGACGGTCCCCACAGATACGCAGTATTTT	CASGQTVPTDTQYF
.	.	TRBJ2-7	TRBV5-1	TGCGCCAGCAGCCCAGTTTGGGGATACGAGCAGTACTTC	CASSPVWGYEQYF
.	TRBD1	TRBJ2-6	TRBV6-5	TGTGCCAGCAGTCGTATCCCGGGACAGGTTGTAGCTGGGGCCAACGTCCTGACTTTC	CASSRIPGQVVAGANVLTF
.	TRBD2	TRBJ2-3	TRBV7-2	TGTGCCAGCAGCTTCGTAGCGGGGGGCGTCACAGATACGCAGTATTTT	CASSFVAGGVTDTQYF
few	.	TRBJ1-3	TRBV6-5	TGTGCCAGCAGTGAGGTAAACTCCGGAAACACCATATATTTT	CASSEVNSGNTIYF
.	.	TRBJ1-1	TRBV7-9	TGTGCCAGCAGTTTAATCACAGGGAGTGGAACTGAAGCTTTCTTT	CASSLITGSGTEAFF
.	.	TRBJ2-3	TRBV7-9	TGTGCCAGCAGTTCAGAGTTGCCTGGGGGAGATACGCAGTATTTT	CASSSELPGGDTQYF
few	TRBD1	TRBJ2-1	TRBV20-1	TGCAGTGCTAACTCGGGACAGGGGCTCTACAATGAGCAGTTCTTC	CSANSGQGLYNEQFF
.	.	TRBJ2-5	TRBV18	TGTGCCAGCTCACCGGAATCGGCACAAGAGACCCAGTACTTC	CASSPESAQETQYF
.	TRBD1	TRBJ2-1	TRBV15	TGTGCCACCAGCAGAGATCCAGGACAGGGCTACAATGAGCAGTTCTTC	CATSRDPGQGYNEQFF
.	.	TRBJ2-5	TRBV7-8	TGTGCCAGCAGCCGAGCTCTTGGAGAGACCCAGTACTTC	CASSRALGETQYF
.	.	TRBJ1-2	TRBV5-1	TGCGCCAGCAGCGGAATCCCGGGACAAATTTATGGCTACACCTTC	CASSGIPGQIYGYTF
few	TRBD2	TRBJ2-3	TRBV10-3	TGTGCCATCAGTGAGTCTCCTAGCGGGAGAAGTATGTTGGATACGCAGTATTTT	CAISESPSGRSMLDTQYF
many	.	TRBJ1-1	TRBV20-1	TGCAGTGTATTCTTACCGGAACAGTTGAACACTGAAGCTTTCTTT	CSVFLPEQLNTEAFF
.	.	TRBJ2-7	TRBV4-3	TGCGCCAGCAGCCAGTCCAGGTTTTTGGGCGAGCAGTACTTC	CASSQSRFLGEQYF
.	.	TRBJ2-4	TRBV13	TGTGCCAGCAGCTCCAGGGAATGGAACATTCAGTACTTC	CASSSREWNIQYF
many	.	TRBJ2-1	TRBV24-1	TGTGCCACCAGTGATCCTTGGACCGCGTATCATGAGCAGTTCTTC	CATSDPWTAYHEQFF
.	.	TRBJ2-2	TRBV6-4	TGTGCCAGCAGTGACGGCAGGGGAGCAACCGGGGAGCTGTTTTTT	CASSDGRGATGELFF
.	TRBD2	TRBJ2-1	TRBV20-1	TGCAGTGCTAGGGAGAAAGGGACTAGCGGGGTGTGGAATGAGCAGTTCTTC	CSAREKGTSGVWNEQFF
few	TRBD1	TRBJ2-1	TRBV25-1	TGTGCCAGCAGTGAATCGGGACCGTGGACAGGACCCTACAATGAGCAGTTCTTC	CASSESGPWTGPYNEQFF
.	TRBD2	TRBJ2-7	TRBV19	TGTGCCACCAGGACTAGCGGCTACGAGCAGTACTTC	CATRTSGYEQYF
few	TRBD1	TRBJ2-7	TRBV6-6	TGTGCCAGCAGTCTTTTTAAGACAGGGGGCTACGAGCAGTACTTC	CASSLFKTGGYEQYF
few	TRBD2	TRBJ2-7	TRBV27	TGTGCCAGCAGTTCAACTAGCGGGGGCCCCCCTTTCTACGAGCAGTACTTC	CASSSTSGGPPFYEQYF
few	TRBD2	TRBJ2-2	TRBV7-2	TGTGCCAGCAGCTTCGAACTAGCGGGCTTTACGAACACCGGGGAGCTGTTTTTT	CASSFELAGFTNTGELFF
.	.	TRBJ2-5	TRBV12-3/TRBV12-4	TGTGCCAGCAGTTTCGGGCCCCGCGAAGAGACCCAGTACTTC	CASSFGPREETQYF
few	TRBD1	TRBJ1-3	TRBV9	TGTGCCAGCAGCGTAGACACAGGGGGTACTGGAAACACCATATATTTT	CASSVDTGGTGNTIYF
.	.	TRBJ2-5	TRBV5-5	TGTGCCAGCAGCTTCGACAAACTAGCTTGGGAGACCCAGTACTTC	CASSFDKLAWETQYF
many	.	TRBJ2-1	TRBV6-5	TGTGCCAGCAGTTACATCAATGAGCAGTTCTTC	CASSYINEQFF
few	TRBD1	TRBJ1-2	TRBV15	TGTGCCACCAGTCGGACAGGCTTTTATGGCTACACCTTC	CATSRTGFYGYTF